This entry features one T cell receptor (beta chain) sequence. These data originate in a study of blood T cell repertoires in COVID-19. This CDR3 region has 15 residues. V gave up 3 bases and J gave up 1 base; unmatched junction bases: 3. The germline gives CDR1 SGDLS, CDR2 YYNGEE. Authors' analysis steps: Nucleated cell number was recorded as an estimate derived from reference gene primer amplification. The protocol was immunoSEQ multiplex PCR, while the TCRdb copy is restricted to in-frame clones and leaves out a portion. D and trimming were read from the DNA, whereas the V and J calls and clone size are those reported in that table. The sample yields 200,000 to 300,000 clones, under 90% seen once. Membership in each cohort depended on participant-reported clinical history. Exposed volunteers were people who met a COVID-19 case within 2 weeks before study entry.

This chain connects TRBV9 to TRBJ1-5; 8 bases agree with TRBD1. Sequencing was done on a sample of PBMCs or T cells enriched from blood (not recorded which). This receptor was obtained from a woman aged 40 to 50 who had been exposed to COVID-19. DNA for the CDR3: TGTGCCAGCAGCGCGGGGACAGGCAGCAATCAGCCCCAGCATTTT. Protein: CASSAGTGSNQPQHF.